These 23 T cell receptor beta chains were all obtained from the same sample, sequenced in a study of blood T cell repertoires in COVID-19. Clones were sequenced by immunoSEQ multiplex PCR, and TCRdb holds only the in-frame ones, with some missing. The sample records 88,000 or so clones, about 85% being singletons. Sequenced input: peripheral blood. These TCRs come from a human donor in a cohort sampled during active COVID-19.

This sequence joins TRBV19 and TRBJ2-5, with D uncertain. This CDR3 has 12 amino acids. V was trimmed by 5 bases and J by 5 bases, leaving 9 bases between them. Germline values: CDR1 LNHDA, CDR2 SQIVND (reference sequence). The chain's CDR3 is CASSAKRETQYF. In DNA form, the CDR3 reads TGTGCCAGTAGTGCAAAACGGGAGACCCAGTACTTC.

The chain couples TRBV3-1 (or the pseudogene TRBV3-2) to TRBJ1-2, with D perhaps TRBD1 (6 bases). V lost 6 bases, J lost 2 bases, and 10 bases lay in between. The length of the CDR3 is 13 residues. Germline V lookup: CDR1 LGHDT, CDR2 YNNKEL (reference sequence). The CDR3 loop is CASSKGENYGYTF. DNA of the CDR3: TGTGCCAGCAGTAAGGGGGAGAACTATGGCTACACCTTC.

The CDR3 loop is CASSQVPVNEKLFF. The CDR3, as DNA: TGCGCCAGCAGCCAAGTCCCCGTTAATGAAAAACTGTTTTTT. The rearrangement links TRBV4-1 to TRBJ1-4; D is undetermined. This CDR3 has 14 amino acids. The ends were cut back, 1 base at V and 4 bases at J, with 7 bases in the middle. The germline gives CDR1 MGHRA, CDR2 YSYEKL.

This rearrangement joins TRBV7-9 to TRBJ2-7; 8 positions match TRBD2. Per germline, CDR1 SEHNR and CDR2 FQNEAQ (reference sequence). The CDR3 spans 14 residues. V shed 3 bases and J 0 bases; nucleotides not matched to a gene: 1. The CDR3 sequence is CASSFGTSSYEQYF. In DNA, the CDR3 is TGTGCCAGCAGCTTCGGGACTAGCTCCTACGAGCAGTACTTC.

The rearrangement joins TRBV7-2 to TRBJ2-1; D might be TRBD1 (5 bases). This CDR3 comprises 14 residues. Germline CDR1 reads SGHTA; CDR2 reads FQGNSA. Between the trimmed V and J ends, which lost 0 bases and 7 bases, there was a span of 10 bases. The CDR3 region has the DNA TGTGCCAGCAGCTTAGCAGGCAGGGCAAATGAGCAGTTCTTC. This encodes CASSLAGRANEQFF.

The rearrangement links TRBV5-1 to TRBJ2-1, with D possibly matching TRBD1 (5 bases). The CDR3 length is 15 residues. Trimming cost V 0 bases and J 5 bases, with 12 bases left between them. Germline values: CDR1 SGHRS, CDR2 YFSETQ. The CDR3 spells CASSLVAGKDNEQFF. CDR3 coding DNA: TGCGCCAGCAGCTTGGTGGCAGGGAAGGACAATGAGCAGTTCTTC.

The chain links TRBV10-3 to TRBJ2-1; possible D gene TRBD2, 5 bases. Germline CDR1 and CDR2: ENHRY and SYGVKD. The ends were cut back, 9 bases at V and 10 bases at J, with 19 bases in the middle. The CDR3 has 13 amino acids. The chain's CDR3 is CAIKFNSGLEQFF. The CDR3 coding sequence is TGTGCCATTAAATTCAATTCCGGACTCGAGCAGTTCTTC.

This clone was picked up one time. This chain links TRBV21-1 with TRBJ2-1; TRBD2, as called in the table, went unchecked against the DNA. TRBV21-1 is deemed a pseudogene. The CDR3 is 11 residues long. The CDR3 DNA follows: TGTGCCAGCAGCACCTTTAATGAGCAGTTCTTC. Encoded protein: CASSTFNEQFF.

The rearrangement links TRBV5-1 to TRBJ2-1; D perhaps matches TRBD1 (5 bases). Trimming took off 0 bases at V and 8 bases at J, with 18 bases between the two ends. CDR3 length equals 16 residues. CDR1 and CDR2 from the germline V gene are SGHRS and YFSETQ. The CDR3 coding sequence is TGCGCCAGCAGCTTGGTCCAGGGTCCCTTAAAGGATGAGCAGTTCTTC. Protein: CASSLVQGPLKDEQFF.

In this sample, this clone turned up a few times. This chain links TRBV6-2 or TRBV6-3 with TRBJ2-2; 9 bases are shared with TRBD1. Germline V CDR1 and CDR2: MNHEY, SVGEGT. Germline trimming cut 2 bases from V and 7 bases from J; bases unmatched to any gene: 8. CDR3 length: 16 residues. The CDR3 here is CASSYPLTGGNGELFF. CDR3 nucleotide sequence: TGTGCCAGCAGTTACCCCCTGACAGGGGGAAACGGGGAGCTGTTTTTT.

In DNA, the CDR3 is TGCGCCAGCAGCTTGGTTCTAGCGGGGGCGGGGAATGAGCAGTTCTTC. As protein: CASSLVLAGAGNEQFF. The chain couples TRBV5-1 to TRBJ2-1, with 10 bases aligning to TRBD2. Per the germline V gene, CDR1 is SGHRS and CDR2 is YFSETQ. CDR3 length: 16 amino acids. Germline trimming cut 0 bases from V and 7 bases from J; bases unmatched to any gene: 7.

The CDR3 loop is CASNRAGANVLTF. In DNA, the CDR3 is TGTGCCAGCAACAGGGCTGGGGCCAACGTCCTGACTTTC. The chain carries TRBV12-3 or TRBV12-4 and TRBJ2-6; weak D call: TRBD1 (6 bases). The ends were cut back, 7 bases at V and 2 bases at J, with 6 bases in the middle. The CDR3 is 13 amino acids.

The V gene is TRBV28, the J gene TRBJ1-6, with 9 bases identical to TRBD1. This CDR3 is built from 16 residues. V shed 1 base and J 8 bases; nucleotides not matched to a gene: 6. CDR1 is MDHEN, CDR2 SYDVKM, per germline. The CDR3 bases are TGTGCCAGCAGTTTATTCGGACAGGGGATTGATTCACCCCTCCACTTT. Amino acid sequence: CASSLFGQGIDSPLHF.

The genes are TRBV19 and TRBJ2-7, with D tentatively TRBD2 (7 bases). Looked up from germline, CDR1 is LNHDA and CDR2 is SQIVND (reference sequence). V was pared by 1 base and J by 2 bases, with 12 bases between. The CDR3 is made up of 15 amino acids. The CDR3 region has the DNA TGTGCCAGTAGTATAGGCCGGGGGGCTCCCTACGAGCAGTACTTC. It translates to CASSIGRGAPYEQYF.

The CDR3 nucleotides read TGTGCCAGCAGCTTAGCCGGGAGCCGTGATACGCAGTATTTT. This translates into CASSLAGSRDTQYF. The chain recombines TRBV11-2 with TRBJ2-3, with D maybe TRBD2 (6 bases). Germline lookup yields CDR1 SGHAT and CDR2 FQNNGV. CDR3 length: 14 residues. V was shortened by 1 base and J by 6 bases, with 11 bases between the two germline ends.

CDR3 in amino acids: CASGRGGHTEAFF. The CDR3 coding sequence is TGCGCCAGCGGTAGGGGGGGCCACACTGAAGCTTTCTTT. The gene calls are TRBV5-1 and TRBJ1-1, with D possibly TRBD1 on 6 matching bases. The ends were cut back, 7 bases at V and 3 bases at J, with 13 bases in the middle. This CDR3 is 13 amino acids long. Germline V gives CDR1 SGHRS, CDR2 YFSETQ.

This clone has only one observation. This chain connects TRBV28 to TRBJ1-3, with 10 nucleotides matching TRBD1. The V gene end was trimmed by 5 bases and the J gene end by 4 bases; junction bases not matched to a gene: 8. The CDR3 covers 16 residues. The germline gives CDR1 MDHEN, CDR2 SYDVKM. The CDR3 protein is CASSTTGTGDGNTIYF. Here the CDR3 DNA reads TGTGCCAGCAGTACAACCGGGACAGGGGACGGAAACACCATATATTTT.

This rearrangement joins TRBV19 to TRBJ2-5; D gene unclear. The CDR3 contains 13 residues. Looked up from germline, CDR1 is LNHDA and CDR2 is SQIVND (reference sequence). With 3 bases removed from V and 0 bases from J, the gap between germline ends came to 5 bases. DNA for the CDR3: TGTGCCAGTAGTATTGAGTACCAAGAGACCCAGTACTTC. Residues: CASSIEYQETQYF.

V usage is TRBV5-1 and J usage is TRBJ2-7; D is perhaps TRBD1 (5 bases). The germline gives CDR1 SGHRS, CDR2 YFSETQ. Trimming took 0 bases from V and 4 from J, leaving 8 bases between them. The CDR3 has 13 residues. The CDR3 is CASSLEGAYEQYF. The CDR3 DNA follows: TGCGCCAGCAGCTTGGAAGGGGCATACGAGCAGTACTTC.

The J gene is TRBJ2-7, the V gene TRBV6-2 or TRBV6-3; 8 nucleotides match TRBD2. Germline values: CDR1 MNHEY, CDR2 SVGEGT. The CDR3 is 14 amino acids. V dropped 6 bases and J dropped 3; count of bases not matched to a gene: 7. The CDR3 spells CASSPAGVLYEQYF. For the CDR3, the DNA is TGTGCCAGCAGCCCAGCGGGAGTCCTCTACGAGCAGTACTTC.

This chain connects TRBV3-1 (or the pseudogene TRBV3-2) to TRBJ2-1; 8 bases are a match to TRBD2. V gave up 4 bases and J gave up 0 bases; unmatched junction bases: 8. From germline, CDR1 is LGHDT and CDR2 YNNKEL (reference sequence). This CDR3 contains 17 residues. The CDR3, as DNA: TGTGCCAGCAGCCTATTTGGGACTAGAAGCTCCTACAATGAGCAGTTCTTC. Its translation is CASSLFGTRSSYNEQFF.

V and J are TRBV3-1 (or the pseudogene TRBV3-2) and TRBJ1-1; D is undetermined. The V end was cut by 4 bases, the J end by 10 bases, with 10 bases between. Germline V gives CDR1 LGHDT, CDR2 YNNKEL (reference sequence). This CDR3 contains 11 residues. The DNA for the CDR3 is TGTGCCAGCAGCCGCGGAGGCGGAGCTTTCTTT. Translating gives CASSRGGGAFF.

The CDR3 sequence: CASSITGGDYGYTF. The CDR3 coding sequence is TGTGCCAGTAGTATAACGGGAGGCGACTATGGCTACACCTTC. The V gene is TRBV19, the J gene TRBJ1-2; no clear D. V was shortened by 2 bases and J by 3 bases, with 10 bases between the two germline ends. Germline V CDR1 and CDR2: LNHDA, SQIVND (reference sequence). The CDR3 contains 14 residues.